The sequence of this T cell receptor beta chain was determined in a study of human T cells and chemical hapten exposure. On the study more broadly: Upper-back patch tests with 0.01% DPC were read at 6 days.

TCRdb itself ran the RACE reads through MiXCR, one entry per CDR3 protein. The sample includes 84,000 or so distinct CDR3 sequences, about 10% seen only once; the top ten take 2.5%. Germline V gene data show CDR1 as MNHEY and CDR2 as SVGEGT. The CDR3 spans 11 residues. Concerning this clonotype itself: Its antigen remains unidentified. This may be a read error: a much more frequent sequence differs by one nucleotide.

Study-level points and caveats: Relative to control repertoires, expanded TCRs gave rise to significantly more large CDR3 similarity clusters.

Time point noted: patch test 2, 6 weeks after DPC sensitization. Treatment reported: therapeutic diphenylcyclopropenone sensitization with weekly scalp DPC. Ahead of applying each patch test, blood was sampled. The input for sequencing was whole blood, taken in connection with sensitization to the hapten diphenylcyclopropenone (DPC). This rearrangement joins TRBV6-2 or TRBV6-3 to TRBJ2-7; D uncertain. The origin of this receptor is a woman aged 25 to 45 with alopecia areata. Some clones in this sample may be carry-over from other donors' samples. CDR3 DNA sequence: TGTGCCAGCAGTAACTCGGGTCTACAGTACTTC. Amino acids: CASSNSGLQYF.